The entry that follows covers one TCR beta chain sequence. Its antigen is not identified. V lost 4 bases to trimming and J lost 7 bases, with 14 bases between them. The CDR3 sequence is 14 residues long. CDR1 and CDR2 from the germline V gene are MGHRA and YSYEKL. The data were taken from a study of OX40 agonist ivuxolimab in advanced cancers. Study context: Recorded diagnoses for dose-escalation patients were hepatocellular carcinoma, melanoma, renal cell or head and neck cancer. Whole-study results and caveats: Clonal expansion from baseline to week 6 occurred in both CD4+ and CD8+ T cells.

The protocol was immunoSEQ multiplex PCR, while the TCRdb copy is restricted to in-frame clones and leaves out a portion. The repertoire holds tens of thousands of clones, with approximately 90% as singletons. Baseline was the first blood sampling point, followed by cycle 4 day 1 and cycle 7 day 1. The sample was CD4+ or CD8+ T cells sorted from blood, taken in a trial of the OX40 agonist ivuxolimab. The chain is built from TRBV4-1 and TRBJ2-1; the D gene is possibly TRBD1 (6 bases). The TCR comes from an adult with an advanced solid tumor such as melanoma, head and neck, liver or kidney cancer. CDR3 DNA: TGCGCCAGCAGCCCGTGGGACACGAAGAATGAGCAGTTCTTC. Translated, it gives CASSPWDTKNEQFF.